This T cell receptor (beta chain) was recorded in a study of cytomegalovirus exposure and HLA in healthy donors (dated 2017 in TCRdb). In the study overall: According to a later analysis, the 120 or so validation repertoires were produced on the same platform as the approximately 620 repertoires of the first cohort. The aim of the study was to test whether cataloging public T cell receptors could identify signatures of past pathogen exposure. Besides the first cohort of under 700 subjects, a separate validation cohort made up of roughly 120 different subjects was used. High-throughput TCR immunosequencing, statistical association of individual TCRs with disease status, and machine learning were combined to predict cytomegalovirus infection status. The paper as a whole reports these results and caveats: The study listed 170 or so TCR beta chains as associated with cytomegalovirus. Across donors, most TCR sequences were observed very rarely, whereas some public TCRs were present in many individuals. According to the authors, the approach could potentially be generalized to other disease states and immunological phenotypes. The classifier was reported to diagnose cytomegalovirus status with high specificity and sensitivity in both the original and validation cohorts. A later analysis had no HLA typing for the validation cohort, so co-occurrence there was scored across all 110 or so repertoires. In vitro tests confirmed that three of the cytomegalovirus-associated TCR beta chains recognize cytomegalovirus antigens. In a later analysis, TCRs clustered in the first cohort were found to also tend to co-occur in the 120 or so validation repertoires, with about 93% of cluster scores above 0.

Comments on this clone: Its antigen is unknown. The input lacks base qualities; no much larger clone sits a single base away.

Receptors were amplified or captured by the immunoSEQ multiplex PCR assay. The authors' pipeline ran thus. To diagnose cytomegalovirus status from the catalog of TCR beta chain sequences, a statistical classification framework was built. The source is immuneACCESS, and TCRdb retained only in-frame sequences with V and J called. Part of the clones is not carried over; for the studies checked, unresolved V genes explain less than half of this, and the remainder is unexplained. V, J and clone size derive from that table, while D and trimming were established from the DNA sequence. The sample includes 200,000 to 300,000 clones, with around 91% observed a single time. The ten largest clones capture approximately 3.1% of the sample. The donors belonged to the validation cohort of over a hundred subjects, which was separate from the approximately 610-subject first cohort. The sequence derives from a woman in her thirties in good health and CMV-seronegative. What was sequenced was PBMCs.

The base sequence is TGTGCCAGCAGCCCAATAGCGGGCTACACCGGGGAGCTGTTTTTT. Its protein is CASSPIAGYTGELFF. The sequence is built from TRBV5-5 and TRBJ2-2, with 7 central nucleotides matching TRBD2. There are 15 amino acids in the CDR3, from cysteine to phenylalanine inclusive. The only DNA kept is the CDR3, 45 bases in frame from the first base. CDR1 and CDR2 were assigned from the germline V gene (reference sequence) as SGHKS and YYEKEE. Here V drops 4 bases and J drops 3 bases, and the junction holds 6 bases not matched to any gene.